The clone carrying this T cell receptor beta chain has only a few counts. What it binds is unknown. The entry originates in a study of identical twins. The germline V gene has CDR1 MNHNS and CDR2 SASEGT. Germline trimming cut 6 bases from V and 6 bases from J; bases unmatched to any gene: 17. The CDR3 runs 16 residues. MiXCR was run by TCRdb on the 5' RACE reads, yielding one entry per CDR3 protein. The data hold about 890,000 distinct CDR3 sequences, with roughly an eighth observed a single time. Broader study findings: With abundant cord blood beta clonotypes, insertions were fewer; memory repertoires showed no such pattern. Models came in too low on out-of-frame TCR alpha sharing in monozygotic twins.

The sample was also linked to a second study, of yellow fever vaccine responses in identical twins.

The sequence was collected from a woman under 30 in good health. Sequencing was performed on PBMCs. The V gene is TRBV6-1, the J gene TRBJ2-7, with TRBD2 matching over 7 bases. The CDR3 loop is CASSRPNYPGGSEQYF. The CDR3, as DNA: TGTGCCAGCAGCCGACCGAACTACCCGGGAGGTTCCGAGCAGTACTTC.